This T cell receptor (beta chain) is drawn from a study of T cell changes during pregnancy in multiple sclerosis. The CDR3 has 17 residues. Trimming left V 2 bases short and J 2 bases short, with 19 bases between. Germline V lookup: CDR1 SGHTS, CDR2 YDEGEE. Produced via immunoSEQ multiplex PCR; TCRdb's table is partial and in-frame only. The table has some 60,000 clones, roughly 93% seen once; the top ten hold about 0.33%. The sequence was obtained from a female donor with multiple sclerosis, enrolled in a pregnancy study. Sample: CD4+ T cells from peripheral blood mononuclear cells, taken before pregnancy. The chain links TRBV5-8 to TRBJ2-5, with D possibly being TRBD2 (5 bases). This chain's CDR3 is CASSFTLAGLRQETQYF. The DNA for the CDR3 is TGTGCCAGCAGCTTTACCTTAGCAGGACTGAGACAAGAGACCCAGTACTTC.